The present T cell receptor (beta chain) was sequenced within a study of control samples from healthy donors and cancer patients. Sequencing used immunoSEQ multiplex PCR; TCRdb keeps in-frame clones, though not all of them. This table has 95,000 to 150,000 clones, around 90% appearing once. Germline trimming cut 1 base from V and 3 bases from J; bases unmatched to any gene: 6. Looked up from germline, CDR1 is LGHDT and CDR2 is YNNKEL (reference sequence). CDR3 length equals 15 residues. The sequence was collected from a man aged 50 to 59 in good health. The rearrangement uses TRBV3-1 (or the pseudogene TRBV3-2) and TRBJ2-7, with 7 bases that match TRBD1. Sequencing used blood. The chain's CDR3 is CASSQGVGQYYEQYF. CDR3 nucleotide sequence: TGTGCCAGCAGCCAAGGTGTGGGACAGTACTACGAGCAGTACTTC.